The 20 T cell receptor beta chains below come from one sample, sequenced in a study of T cells in Graves' hyperthyroidism and ophthalmopathy. Amplified regions were TCR beta CDR3 sequences from RNA transcripts. TCR CDR3 underwent first-round RT-PCR with the HTBI primer set. TCRdb fed the multiplex PCR reads into MiXCR, producing one record per CDR3 protein. The sample has 400,000 or so distinct CDR3 sequences, over 11% seen once. What was sequenced was blood. The receptor source for this set is a man in his fifties or sixties with Graves' ophthalmopathy.

This clonotype appeared many times. V usage is TRBV2 and J usage is TRBJ2-3; the match to TRBD2 covers 7 bases. Germline trimming cut 10 bases from V and 4 bases from J; bases unmatched to any gene: 11. The CDR3 has 14 residues. Germline V gives CDR1 SNHLY, CDR2 FYNNEI. CDR3 coding DNA: TGTGCCACACTGACTGAGCGGGACGCAGATACGCAGTATTTT. Its protein product is CATLTERDADTQYF.

The rearrangement joins TRBV7-8 to TRBJ2-7, with 13 positions matching TRBD2. The junction had 14 bases not matched to a gene; V was cut back by 3 bases and J by 3 bases. The CDR3 length is 19 residues. Germline V gene sequence: CDR1 SGHVS, CDR2 FQNEAQ. CDR3 DNA sequence: TGTGCCAGCAGCTTGGCCCCGGGACTAGCGGGATTAAGGTACTACGAGCAGTACTTC. Amino acids: CASSLAPGLAGLRYYEQYF.

This clonotype came up many times. The rearrangement joins TRBV11-2 to TRBJ2-7, with a tentative D call TRBD1 (6 bases). Germline CDR1 and CDR2: SGHAT and FQNNGV. V shed 4 bases and J shed 2 bases, with 18 bases lying between them. The CDR3 sequence is 16 residues long. CDR3 amino acids: CASSSTVAGVAYEQYF. As DNA, the CDR3 is TGTGCCAGCAGCTCAACTGTGGCAGGGGTGGCCTACGAGCAGTACTTC.

This clonotype was counted many times. The V gene is TRBV30, the J gene TRBJ1-2; D unresolved. Germline V gene sequence: CDR1 GTSNPN, CDR2 SVGIG (reference sequence). This CDR3 is 13 amino acids long. V was pared by 2 bases and J by 8 bases, with 15 bases between. DNA of the CDR3: TGTGCCTGGAGTTACGTGAGCAATAGCGGCTACACCTTC. This gives the protein CAWSYVSNSGYTF. The full variable domain, with the rest looked up from reference TRBV30 and TRBJ1-2, is SQTIHQWPATLVQPVGSPLSLECTVEGTSNPNLYWYRQAAGRGLQLLFYSVGIGQISSEVPQNLSASRPQDRQFILSSKKLLLSDSGFYLCAWSYVSNSGYTFGSGTRLTVV.

This clonotype has more than one count but fewer than ten. V usage is TRBV28 and J usage is TRBJ2-2; TRBD1 matches 8 bases. This CDR3 has 14 residues. CDR1 and CDR2 (germline): MDHEN, SYDVKM. V gave up 6 bases and J gave up 0 bases; unmatched junction bases: 0. The DNA for the CDR3 is TGTGCCAGCAGGGACAGGGCGAACACCGGGGAGCTGTTTTTT. Translation gives CASRDRANTGELFF.

This chain uses TRBV4-1 with TRBJ2-7; D perhaps matches TRBD1 (6 bases). Trimming pared 4 bases from V and 3 bases from J, leaving 13 bases between. This CDR3 is built from 14 residues. Per the germline V gene, CDR1 is MGHRA and CDR2 is YSYEKL. CDR3 DNA sequence: TGCGCCAGCAGCCTCCGGGACACCAACTACGAGCAGTACTTC. It specifies CASSLRDTNYEQYF.

On this clonotype itself: This sequence may be a read error, since a much larger clone differs from it by one base. The V and J genes are TRBV2 and TRBJ1-3; maybe TRBD1 (5 bases). The CDR3 has 14 amino acids. The germline V and J ends were trimmed by 9 bases and 2 bases, with 14 bases remaining between them. Germline V gives CDR1 SNHLY, CDR2 FYNNEI. Here the CDR3 reads CASSPGRAGNTIYF. CDR3 sequence (DNA): TGTGCCAGTTCCCCGGGACGGGCTGGAAACACCATATATTTT.

This clonotype was seen at least ten times. This chain connects TRBV12-3 or TRBV12-4 to TRBJ2-7; D uncertain. V was cut by 7 bases and J by 1 base, with 20 bases left in between. The CDR3 loop spans 16 amino acids. CDR3 sequence reads: CASTDVPGRGSYEQYF. The CDR3 DNA sequence: TGTGCCAGCACCGATGTCCCAGGAAGAGGATCCTACGAGCAGTACTTC.

This clonotype has a count of ten or more. The gene calls are TRBV3-1 and TRBJ2-2; 7 bases align to TRBD1. The CDR3 extends over 13 amino acids. Trimming at V came to 7 bases and at J to 5 bases, leaving 4 bases not matched to a gene. CDR1 and CDR2 from the germline V gene are LGHDT and YNNKEL (reference sequence). The CDR3 nucleotides read TGTGCCAGCAACGACAGGGTTACCGGGGAGCTGTTTTTT. Its protein is CASNDRVTGELFF.

This clonotype showed up many times. The chain uses TRBV28 and TRBJ2-7, with D possibly matching TRBD2 (6 bases). CDR1 and CDR2 from the germline V gene are MDHEN and SYDVKM. The CDR3 sequence is 15 residues long. The V end lost 4 bases, the J end lost 3 bases, and 16 bases lay between the germline ends. The CDR3 region has the DNA TGTGCCAGCAGTTCCCCGGGACTGAAAAACTACGAGCAGTACTTC. Protein sequence: CASSSPGLKNYEQYF.

This clonotype was observed at least ten times. This chain links TRBV12-3 or TRBV12-4 with TRBJ2-1; 9 bases agree with TRBD2. The length of the CDR3 is 15 residues. J gave up 5 bases and V 3 bases, and 5 bases lay outside the gene matches. The CDR3 reads CASSFRREGHNEQFF. The CDR3 region has the DNA TGTGCCAGCAGTTTTAGGCGGGAGGGCCACAATGAGCAGTTCTTC.

In this sample, this clonotype turned up many times. V usage is TRBV6-6 and J usage is TRBJ2-3; 7 bases fit TRBD1. The CDR3 spans 14 residues. Germline V lookup: CDR1 MNHNY, CDR2 SVGAGI (reference sequence). Losses at the gene ends were 0 bases for V and 4 bases for J; bases not matched to a gene: 1. In DNA form, the CDR3 reads TGTGCCAGCAGTTACTCGCAGGGGGCAGATACGCAGTATTTT. Its translation: CASSYSQGADTQYF.

This clonotype was recorded a few times. The genes are TRBV24-1 and TRBJ1-1, with TRBD1 as a possible D gene (6 bases). Trimming cost V 1 base and J 2 bases, with 10 bases left between them. The CDR3 extends over 15 amino acids. Germline assignment: CDR1 KGHDR and CDR2 SFDVKD. For the CDR3, the DNA is TGTGCCACCAGTGATTTTATCAGGGGAAACACTGAAGCTTTCTTT. Protein sequence: CATSDFIRGNTEAFF.

At least ten counts were recorded for this clonotype. This chain links TRBV14 with TRBJ2-7, with 9 bases fitting TRBD1. Germline trimming cut 3 bases from V and 0 bases from J; bases unmatched to any gene: 12. Germline CDR1 is SGHDN and CDR2 is FVKESK. The CDR3 runs 18 residues. For the CDR3, the DNA is TGTGCCAGCAGCCAGCGTCCCGGGACAGGGTCCAGCTCCTACGAGCAGTACTTC. Its translation: CASSQRPGTGSSSYEQYF.

V is TRBV9 and J is TRBJ2-1; 11 bases map to TRBD2. The CDR3 has 15 amino acids. CDR1 is SGDLS and CDR2 is YYNGEE in the germline V gene. Trimming took 3 bases from V and 5 from J; bases not matched to a gene: 4. CDR3 bases: TGTGCCAGCAGCGGAACTAGCGGGGGTAACAATGAGCAGTTCTTC. It is translated as CASSGTSGGNNEQFF.

This clonotype was seen ten or more times. The J gene is TRBJ2-7, the V gene TRBV5-1; a weak D match, TRBD1 (5 bases). The CDR3 sequence is 14 residues long. V was clipped by 3 bases and J by 1 base, with 11 bases between them. Germline CDR1 SGHRS, CDR2 YFSETQ. CDR3 residues: CASSSEGHSYEQYF. DNA of the CDR3: TGCGCCAGCAGCTCAGAAGGACATTCCTACGAGCAGTACTTC.

This clonotype was seen many times. The chain couples TRBV20-1 to TRBJ1-2, with unresolved D. The CDR3 length is 12 residues. V shed 3 bases and J shed 0 bases, with 5 bases lying between them. Per germline, CDR1 DFQATT and CDR2 SNEGSKA (reference sequence). The CDR3 reads CSASRTNYGYTF. CDR3 sequence (DNA): TGCAGTGCTAGTAGGACTAACTATGGCTACACCTTC.

This clonotype appeared many times. The chain uses TRBV3-1 and TRBJ2-1; D possibly uses TRBD1 or TRBD2 (5 bases each). The V end lost 3 bases, the J end lost 7 bases, and 19 bases lay between the germline ends. Germline values: CDR1 LGHDT, CDR2 YNNKEL (reference sequence). CDR3 length equals 16 residues. As DNA, the CDR3 is TGTGCCAGCAGCCACCGTTACGACAGCACGGGGAATGAGCAGTTCTTC. It specifies CASSHRYDSTGNEQFF.

This clonotype occurred many times. An end of the junction differs from the germline gene, which may be a read error. The chain employs TRBV6-1 and TRBJ2-5; TRBD1 or TRBD2 may be the D gene (5 bases each). This CDR3 is 12 amino acids long. Germline V gene data show CDR1 as MNHNS and CDR2 as SASEGT. CDR3 amino acids: CASSREGETQYF. The CDR3 coding sequence is TGCGCCAGCAGCCGCGAGGGGGAGACCCAGTACTTC.

This chain connects TRBV6-4 to TRBJ2-3; D is ambiguous. In germline, CDR1 is MRHNA, CDR2 SNTAGT. This CDR3 has 17 residues. Trimming took off 5 bases at V and 0 bases at J, with 18 bases between the two ends. The CDR3 region has the DNA TGTGCCAGCAGTCAAGCCCCTGTTGTAACTAGCACAGATACGCAGTATTTT. This sequence encodes CASSQAPVVTSTDTQYF.